These 21 T cell receptor beta chains were sequenced from one sample in a study of blood T cells in healthy people across ages. Through a sample-barcoded 5' primer and a J-beta primer mix, a second PCR was run for about 6 to 11 cycles. Each CDR3 protein is one row after TCRdb ran MiXCR on the 5' RACE reads. Of fewer than 750,000 distinct CDR3 sequences listed, over 40% are singletons. Sequenced: blood. The receptors were gathered from a woman of 80 years or more in good health.

This clonotype was detected a few times. The chain carries TRBV2 and TRBJ2-2; the D is unclear. In germline, CDR1 is SNHLY, CDR2 FYNNEI. V shed 8 bases and J shed 3 bases, with 10 bases lying between them. The CDR3 is 13 residues long. The CDR3 DNA reads as TGTGCCAGCCAAACAGAGCACACCGGGGAGCTGTTTTTT. Translating it yields CASQTEHTGELFF.

The gene calls are TRBV15 and TRBJ1-5; 7 bases line up with TRBD1. V was clipped by 5 bases and J by 5 bases; unmatched bases: 12. This CDR3 has 16 residues. CDR1 LNHNV and CDR2 YYDKDF come from the germline V gene (reference sequence). The DNA for the CDR3 is TGTGCCACCAGCGGGTGGGACAGTGGCTTCGATCAGCCCCAGCATTTT. It specifies CATSGWDSGFDQPQHF.

Of note for this clonotype: This may stem from a read error, because a much larger clone lies one nucleotide away. The chain has TRBV5-1 and TRBJ2-7; possible D gene TRBD1, 5 bases. Trimming took off 5 bases at V and 7 bases at J, with 13 bases between the two ends. The CDR3 length is 12 residues. From germline, CDR1 is SGHRS and CDR2 YFSETQ. CDR3 sequence: CASRGANNEQYF. The CDR3 DNA reads TGCGCCAGCAGAGGGGCAAACAATGAGCAGTACTTC.

The table lists this clonotype with a few counts. The chain couples TRBV10-3 to TRBJ2-3; D unclear. The length of the CDR3 is 13 residues. V shed 2 bases and J shed 0 bases, with 3 bases lying between them. Germline V gene sequence: CDR1 ENHRY, CDR2 SYGVKD. This CDR3 reads CAISERSTDTQYF. The CDR3 DNA follows: TGTGCCATCAGTGAGCGTAGCACAGATACGCAGTATTTT.

This clonotype was counted ten times or more. The rearrangement links TRBV4-2 to TRBJ2-2; D gene uncertain. Germline V gene lookup returns CDR1 LGHNA and CDR2 YNFKEQ. The CDR3 consists of 13 residues. Trimming left V 8 bases short and J 1 base short, with 8 bases between. As DNA, the CDR3 is TGTGCCAGCCGGGCCCAGAACACCGGGGAGCTGTTTTTT. It yields the protein CASRAQNTGELFF.

The V call is TRBV3-1, the J call TRBJ1-1; 7 bases are shared with TRBD1. The V gene end was trimmed by 8 bases and the J gene end by 5 bases; junction bases not matched to a gene: 8. CDR3 length: 13 residues. In germline, CDR1 is LGHDT, CDR2 YNNKEL (reference sequence). CDR3 loop: CASGMGQFTEAFF. For the CDR3, the DNA is TGTGCCAGCGGAATGGGACAGTTTACTGAAGCTTTCTTT.

The rearrangement uses TRBV29-1 and TRBJ1-2; 9 nucleotides align to TRBD1. The CDR3 length is 13 residues. Looked up from germline, CDR1 is SQVTM and CDR2 is ANQGSEA. J was trimmed by 8 bases and V by 7 bases; bases with no gene match: 11. CDR3: CSGGTGQDSGYTF. In DNA, the CDR3 is TGCAGCGGGGGGACAGGGCAGGACAGCGGCTACACCTTC.

This clonotype was found many times. The V gene is TRBV29-1, the J gene TRBJ2-5, with D perhaps assigned TRBD1 or TRBD2 (6 bases each). This CDR3 is built from 13 residues. V gave up 5 bases and J gave up 5 bases, with 15 bases separating them. Germline CDR1 is SQVTM and CDR2 is ANQGSEA. The CDR3 nucleotides are TGCAGCGTTCTCCGAGGGGGGACGGAGACCCAGTACTTC. It encodes CSVLRGGTETQYF.

This clonotype was found many times. The rearrangement uses TRBV6-5 and TRBJ1-2; 10 nucleotides agree with TRBD1. Trimming took 6 bases from V and 7 from J; bases not matched to a gene: 11. CDR3 length equals 15 residues. The germline V gene encodes CDR1 MNHEY and CDR2 SVGAGI. Here the CDR3 reads CASSLRQGAWIGYTF. CDR3 DNA: TGTGCCAGCAGCCTACGACAGGGGGCATGGATTGGCTACACCTTC.

In regard to this clonotype: This sequence may be a read error, since a much larger clone differs from it by one base. The chain combines TRBV10-2 with TRBJ1-2, with D perhaps TRBD1 (5 bases). CDR3 length: 13 amino acids. Trimming cost V 6 bases and J 3 bases, with 11 bases left between them. Per the germline V gene, CDR1 is WSHSY and CDR2 is SAAADI. The CDR3 DNA follows: TGCGCCAGCAGGGGGGGGGTGCACTATGGCTACACCTTC. It codes for CASRGGVHYGYTF.

In nucleotides, the CDR3 is TGTGCCAGCAGCTTTCCCGACAGAAATGGCTACACCTTC. Translation gives CASSFPDRNGYTF. V and J are TRBV7-9 and TRBJ1-2, with D maybe TRBD1 (5 bases). The CDR3 spans 13 residues. V was trimmed by 3 bases and J by 6 bases, leaving 11 bases between them. Germline CDR1 is SEHNR and CDR2 is FQNEAQ (reference sequence).

This clonotype was seen just once. The chain employs TRBV5-1 and TRBJ2-7, with D perhaps given as TRBD1 or TRBD2 (5 bases each). The J call is uncertain, as TRBJ2-5 better fits the DNA end. Germline V gene sequence: CDR1 SGHRS, CDR2 YFSETQ. The CDR3 has 15 residues. The CDR3 reads CASSLGGSAGETQYF. Here the CDR3 DNA reads TGCGCCAGCAGCTTGGGGGGCAGTGCGGGAGAGACCCAGTACTTC.

In this sample, this clonotype turned up once. The chain joins TRBV4-2 to TRBJ2-7; the D gene could be TRBD1 or TRBD2 (5 bases each). Per germline, CDR1 LGHNA and CDR2 YNFKEQ. Trimming took off 1 base at V and 7 bases at J, with 14 bases between the two ends. The CDR3 has 14 residues. CDR3 sequence: CASSQGQGVKEQYF. CDR3 in DNA: TGTGCCAGCAGCCAAGGGCAGGGAGTTAAGGAGCAGTACTTC.

In its sample, this clonotype was seen a few times. Just one base apart from a much larger clone, this may be a read error. This chain links TRBV7-2 with TRBJ2-5; D not resolved. This CDR3 contains 14 residues. Between the trimmed V and J ends, which lost 5 bases and 0 bases, there was a span of 10 bases. Germline V lookup: CDR1 SGHTA, CDR2 FQGNSA. The CDR3 bases are TGTGCCAGCAGCGTAGGCTTCAACCAAGAGACCCAGTACTTC. Protein: CASSVGFNQETQYF.

The V gene is TRBV5-6, the J gene TRBJ2-5; no clear D. The V gene's germline CDR1 is SGHDT and CDR2 YYEEEE. The germline V and J ends were trimmed by 4 bases and 4 bases, with 8 bases remaining between them. The CDR3 is made up of 12 amino acids. The CDR3 DNA is TGTGCCAGCAGCGCAATGCTAGAGACCCAGTACTTC. Translated, it gives CASSAMLETQYF.

This clonotype has ten or more counts. V usage is TRBV10-3 and J usage is TRBJ2-3, with D possibly being TRBD1 (5 bases). The CDR3 is 14 residues long. Germline-derived CDR1 and CDR2 are ENHRY and SYGVKD. The ends were cut back, 9 bases at V and 2 bases at J, with 15 bases in the middle. CDR3 sequence reads: CAITRQTDTDTQYF. CDR3 nucleotides: TGTGCCATAACAAGACAGACGGACACAGATACGCAGTATTTT.

This clonotype was recorded a few times. The rearrangement joins TRBV4-2 to TRBJ1-1, with D unresolved. This CDR3 is built from 14 residues. Germline CDR1 is LGHNA and CDR2 is YNFKEQ. V lost 1 base and J lost 4, with 10 bases in between. CDR3 coding DNA: TGTGCCAGCAGCCAAGCTTTACTGTTCACTGAAGCTTTCTTT. It yields the protein CASSQALLFTEAFF.

This clonotype appeared many times. The DNA for the CDR3 is TGCAGTGCTAAGGACAGGCAAGAGCAGTACTTC. Amino acids: CSAKDRQEQYF. This sequence joins TRBV20-1 and TRBJ2-7, with 7 bases identical to TRBD1. The CDR3 has 11 amino acids. Germline V lookup: CDR1 DFQATT, CDR2 SNEGSKA (reference sequence). Losses at the gene ends were 4 bases for V and 7 bases for J; bases not matched to a gene: 4.

This clonotype was detected a few times. The chain is built from TRBV29-1 and TRBJ1-1; weak D call: TRBD1 (6 bases). Trimming cost V 6 bases and J 0 bases, with 11 bases left between them. The V gene's germline CDR1 is SQVTM and CDR2 ANQGSEA. This CDR3 has 13 amino acids. CDR3 in amino acids: CSVADRLNTEAFF. The DNA for the CDR3 is TGCAGCGTGGCCGACAGGCTGAACACTGAAGCTTTCTTT.

A word on this clonotype: The conserved closing phenylalanine or tryptophan is absent in this CDR3, likely reflecting a read error. J is TRBJ2-7 and V is TRBV11-1, with 8 bases identical to TRBD1. Germline CDR1 is SGHAT and CDR2 is FQDESV (reference sequence). The junction had 1 base not matched to a gene; V was cut back by 3 bases and J by 3 bases. The CDR3 totals 13 residues. CDR3 nucleotides: TGTGCCAGCAGCTTGACAGGGGACTACGAGCAGTACCTC. It specifies CASSLTGDYEQYL.

This clonotype was observed many times. The V and J genes are TRBV5-1 and TRBJ1-5, with D possibly being TRBD1 (5 bases). Germline values: CDR1 SGHRS, CDR2 YFSETQ. V lost 4 bases and J 3 bases, leaving 14 bases between the germline ends. The CDR3 length is 15 residues. The CDR3 nucleotides are TGCGCCAGCAGCCCCCTCGGACACGACAATCAGCCCCAGCATTTT. This sequence encodes CASSPLGHDNQPQHF.